Each of the 23 T cell receptor beta chains below was sequenced from the same sample in a study of regulatory T cells in long-lasting Graves disease. Regarding time point: newly diagnosed GD, antithyroid drugs for less than 3 months. RNA extracted from PBMCs served as the sequencing template. Assembly of TCR beta libraries relied on iRepertoire HTBI primers together with Arm-PCR of CDR3 regions. MiXCR was run by TCRdb on the multiplex PCR reads, yielding one entry per CDR3 protein. The sample carries about 500,000 distinct CDR3 sequences, roughly 15% recorded once. This sample was also put to use in a study of T cells in Graves' hyperthyroidism and ophthalmopathy.

The sequencing here drew on peripheral blood mononuclear cells (PBMCs), taken at new diagnosis, from a patient treated with antithyroid drugs. The origin of the receptors is a man aged 35 to 55 with Graves disease.

This clonotype has ten or more counts. J is TRBJ2-1 and V is TRBV11-3; unclear D gene. V dropped 3 bases and J dropped 8 bases, with 8 bases sitting between them. The germline V gene encodes CDR1 SGHNT and CDR2 YENEEA. The CDR3 loop spans 12 amino acids. This chain's CDR3 is CASSFLGDEQFF. The CDR3 DNA sequence: TGTGCCAGCAGCTTCTTGGGCGATGAGCAGTTCTTC. Filled out from reference TRBV11-3 and TRBJ2-1, the complete variable domain reads EAGVVQSPRYKIIEKKQPVAFWCNPISGHNTLYWYLQNLGQGPELLIRYENEEAVDDSQLPKDRFSAERLKGVDSTLKIQPAELGDSAVYLCASSFLGDEQFFGPGTRLTVL.

There are many counts of this clonotype. This chain uses TRBV30 with TRBJ2-1, with D perhaps matching TRBD2 (6 bases). V lost 3 bases and J lost 15, with 21 bases in between. The germline V gene has CDR1 GTSNPN and CDR2 SVGIG (reference sequence). The CDR3 consists of 13 residues. The CDR3, as DNA: TGTGCCTGGAGACCTCGGGGCTCTGCGGGACGGTTCTTC. It yields the protein CAWRPRGSAGRFF.

This clonotype was counted ten times or more. This chain connects TRBV12-3 or TRBV12-4 to TRBJ2-4; TRBD1 is a possible D gene (5 bases). The CDR3 extends over 11 amino acids. V was pared by 4 bases and J by 8 bases, with 6 bases between. CDR3 amino acids: CASSSRDIQYF. CDR3 DNA: TGTGCCAGCAGTTCCAGGGACATTCAGTACTTC.

A word on this clonotype: One base separates it from a far larger clone, so it is likely a read error. This chain joins TRBV9 and TRBJ1-1; the D is unclear. V was clipped by 4 bases and J by 13 bases, with 14 bases between them. This CDR3 is 11 amino acids long. Germline CDR1 and CDR2: SGDLS and YYNGEE. In nucleotides, the CDR3 is TGTGCCAGCAGCAGTACCAACCGAGTTTTCTTT. Its translation: CASSSTNRVFF.

The rearrangement joins TRBV7-9 to TRBJ1-1, with D possibly TRBD1 on 6 matching bases. The CDR3 has 15 amino acids. Per germline, CDR1 SEHNR and CDR2 FQNEAQ (reference sequence). Trimming cost V 5 bases and J 0 bases, with 13 bases left between them. The CDR3 coding sequence is TGTGCCAGCAGCCCAAGGGGGACGGTGAACACTGAAGCTTTCTTT. Translating it yields CASSPRGTVNTEAFF.

This clonotype was counted between two and nine times. This rearrangement joins TRBV11-2 to TRBJ2-2; D gene uncertain. This CDR3 contains 12 residues. In germline, CDR1 is SGHAT, CDR2 FQNNGV. V lost 8 bases to trimming and J lost 8 bases, with 12 bases between them. Here the CDR3 DNA reads TGTGCCAGCTCTTTTTCCCAGGGGGAGCTGTTTTTT. Translating it yields CASSFSQGELFF.

This chain connects TRBV6-1 to TRBJ2-7; perhaps TRBD2 as D (6 bases). Between the trimmed V and J ends, which lost 7 bases and 6 bases, there was a span of 16 bases. The length of the CDR3 is 13 residues. Germline-derived CDR1 and CDR2 are MNHNS and SASEGT. The CDR3 reads CASTIDGGVEQYF. CDR3 in DNA: TGTGCCAGCACCATTGACGGCGGGGTCGAGCAGTACTTC.

Ten or more counts support this clonotype. V usage is TRBV20-1 and J usage is TRBJ2-7; 7 bases map to TRBD2. CDR3 length: 14 amino acids. From germline, CDR1 is DFQATT and CDR2 SNEGSKA (reference sequence). Trimming removed 6 bases from V and 6 bases from J; junction bases left unmatched: 14. The CDR3 nucleotides are TGCAGTGCCCCCGGGGGAGGGTACCAAGGCGAGCAGTACTTC. This gives the protein CSAPGGGYQGEQYF.

The chain recombines TRBV19 with TRBJ2-1, with TRBD2 matching over 9 bases. Germline V lookup: CDR1 LNHDA, CDR2 SQIVND (reference sequence). V shed 8 bases and J 6 bases; nucleotides not matched to a gene: 5. This CDR3 contains 13 residues. CDR3 in amino acids: CASWAGGPNEQFF. CDR3 DNA sequence: TGTGCCAGTTGGGCGGGAGGGCCCAATGAGCAGTTCTTC.

This clonotype was recorded many times. The DNA for the CDR3 is TGTGCCAGCAGCTTGCTTGGCGGGAGGGGTGAGCAGTTCTTC. Its protein product is CASSLLGGRGEQFF. The chain joins TRBV7-9 to TRBJ2-1; 9 bases are shared with TRBD2. The ends lost 3 bases at V and 9 bases at J; junction bases unmatched: 6. Germline assignment: CDR1 SEHNR and CDR2 FQNEAQ (reference sequence). The CDR3 covers 14 residues.

V and J are TRBV12-3 or TRBV12-4 and TRBJ1-5; tentative D call: TRBD1 (5 bases). The CDR3 extends over 15 amino acids. V was cut by 5 bases and J by 3 bases, with 14 bases left in between. The CDR3 loop reads CASSRGDLPNQPQHF. CDR3 DNA sequence: TGTGCCAGCAGTAGGGGAGACCTACCCAATCAGCCCCAGCATTTT.

The chain joins TRBV24-1 to TRBJ2-5, with D perhaps matching TRBD2 (5 bases). TRBJ2-1 matches the DNA end more closely, so the J call is doubtful. CDR1 KGHDR and CDR2 SFDVKD come from the germline V gene. This CDR3 region has 14 residues. The CDR3 coding sequence is TGTGCCACCACGGGCCCGGGAATGGGGAATGAGCAGTTCTTC. It is translated as CATTGPGMGNEQFF.

CDR3 nucleotide sequence: TGTGCCAGCAGCCGTGGGGGCAGGGGCACTGAAGCTTTCTTT. Translating it yields CASSRGGRGTEAFF. The genes are TRBV7-2 and TRBJ1-1; possibly TRBD1 for D (6 bases). The CDR3 sequence is 14 residues long. CDR1 is SGHTA and CDR2 is FQGNSA in the germline V gene. Trimming stripped 5 bases from V and 4 bases from J, with 14 bases between.

Of note for this clonotype: The junction differs from germline at one of its ends, possibly a read error. The chain employs TRBV29-1 and TRBJ2-2; 7 bases align to TRBD1. Germline CDR1 reads SQVTM; CDR2 reads ANQGSEA. The CDR3 extends over 15 amino acids. The DNA for the CDR3 is TGCAGCGTACGACTCGACAGGGTGAACACCGGGGAGCCGTTTTTT. It is translated as CSVRLDRVNTGEPFF.

This clonotype occurred a few times. In nucleotides, the CDR3 is TGTGCCAGCAGCTTGGCTCCCGGGGGCACTACAGATACGCAGTATTTT. This codes for CASSLAPGGTTDTQYF. The chain links TRBV5-4 to TRBJ2-3, with D perhaps given as TRBD1 or TRBD2 (6 bases each). Germline assignment: CDR1 SGHNT and CDR2 YYREEE (reference sequence). The CDR3 has 16 residues. V was clipped by 0 bases and J by 3 bases, with 14 bases between them.

This clonotype was observed a handful of times. This chain links TRBV20-1 with TRBJ2-3; TRBD2 matches 10 bases. Per germline, CDR1 DFQATT and CDR2 SNEGSKA (reference sequence). Losses at the gene ends were 3 bases for V and 5 bases for J; bases not matched to a gene: 5. The CDR3 loop spans 14 amino acids. The CDR3 nucleotides are TGCAGTGCTAGCCTAGCGGGAGAGGGAGATACGCAGTATTTT. This codes for CSASLAGEGDTQYF.

The table lists this clonotype with many counts. V and J are TRBV27 and TRBJ2-7; maybe TRBD2 (6 bases). V lost 10 bases and J lost 7, with 20 bases in between. Germline V gene data show CDR1 as MNHEY and CDR2 as SMNVEV (reference sequence). The CDR3 is 13 residues long. The CDR3: CATRRPGRGEQYF. The CDR3 nucleotides read TGTGCCACAAGGAGACCGGGGCGGGGAGAGCAGTACTTC.

The chain joins TRBV2 to TRBJ2-1; possibly TRBD2 for D (6 bases). Germline CDR1 is SNHLY and CDR2 is FYNNEI. V lost 6 bases and J 6 bases, leaving 9 bases between the germline ends. The CDR3 contains 12 residues. The CDR3 spells CASRFGSNEQFF. The CDR3 DNA sequence: TGTGCCAGCAGATTCGGGAGCAATGAGCAGTTCTTC.

This clonotype showed up many times. V gene TRBV20-1 combines with J gene TRBJ2-7, with no clear D. This CDR3 comprises 11 residues. V was pared by 0 bases and J by 6 bases, with 6 bases between. CDR1 is DFQATT and CDR2 is SNEGSKA in the germline V gene (reference sequence). For the CDR3, the DNA is TGCAGTGCTAGAGAGTTGGGCGAGCAGTACTTC. Translation gives CSARELGEQYF.

This clonotype was observed many times. The rearrangement joins TRBV12-3 or TRBV12-4 to TRBJ2-7, with 10 bases lining up with TRBD1. The CDR3 has 15 amino acids. After removal of 6 bases from V and 3 bases from J, the junction contained 8 bases not matched to a gene. The CDR3 sequence is CASSPRTGGIYEQYF. DNA for the CDR3: TGTGCCAGCAGCCCCCGGACAGGGGGAATCTACGAGCAGTACTTC.

This clonotype was recorded at least ten times. The V call is TRBV11-2, the J call TRBJ2-2; D gene ambiguous. Per germline, CDR1 SGHAT and CDR2 FQNNGV. The V gene lost 6 bases and the J gene lost 6 bases, with 20 bases spanning the gap. The CDR3 runs to 16 residues. The DNA for the CDR3 is TGTGCCAGCAGACACCTGACCCCGGGCCAGGCCGGGGAGCTGTTTTTT. Protein: CASRHLTPGQAGELFF.

This clonotype was counted at least ten times. This sequence joins TRBV5-1 and TRBJ2-1; either TRBD1 or TRBD2 may supply D (5 bases each). V gave up 1 base and J gave up 8 bases, with 16 bases separating them. CDR1 and CDR2 (germline): SGHRS, YFSETQ. This CDR3 spans 15 amino acids. The CDR3 protein is CASSLTYRRGDEQFF. CDR3 DNA sequence: TGCGCCAGCAGCTTGACCTACAGAAGAGGGGATGAGCAGTTCTTC.

This clonotype was detected many times. The chain couples TRBV7-2 to TRBJ2-1; no clear D gene. The germline CDR1 and CDR2 sequences are SGHTA and FQGNSA. The CDR3 has 18 residues. V gave up 0 bases and J gave up 7 bases, with 22 bases separating them. The CDR3 sequence is CASSLALWSAHPGNEQFF. In DNA form, the CDR3 reads TGTGCCAGCAGCTTAGCGCTATGGTCGGCGCACCCCGGGAATGAGCAGTTCTTC.